The clone carrying this TCR beta chain showed up many times. Its specificity is not known. This CDR3 is built from 18 residues. V trimming: 2 bases; J trimming: 5 bases; junction bases outside the gene matches: 14. In germline, CDR1 is MGHRA, CDR2 YSYEKL. Thyroid surgery took place with no prior treatment in any patient. TCRdb called clones again from the PCR reads with MiXCR. Of tens of thousands of clones listed, about 15% are singletons. The entry originates in a study of metastatic and nonmetastatic thyroid tumors. Study results and caveats: As reported, TCR beta diversity in blood and tumor was significantly higher in malignant thyroid tumors than in benign nodules.

The sample comprised blood. This clonotype originated in a female donor with papillary thyroid cancer or a benign thyroid nodule (not recorded which). Some clones in this sample may be carry-over from other donors' samples. The V call is TRBV4-1, the J call TRBJ2-5; TRBD2 agrees at 10 bases. CDR3 bases: TGCGCCAGCAGCCAAACACCAGCTAGCGGGAGTTCTCGGGAGACCCAGTACTTC. Translated: CASSQTPASGSSRETQYF.